This TCR beta chain was sequenced in a study of OX40 agonist ivuxolimab in advanced cancers. Study overall: A mean age of around 63 years, range roughly 20 to 79, was recorded, and roughly 80% were male. Points from the study as a whole: By week 6 at 0.1 to 3.0 mg/kg, blood CD4+ and CD8+ T cells had expanded clonally. Low clonal expansion, among the lowest seen, marked partial responders at 0.1-3.0 mg/kg.

As concerns this clone: Antigen: not known.

Per the germline V gene, CDR1 is SGHDT and CDR2 is YYEEEE. The CDR3 totals 15 residues. The junction had 6 bases not matched to a gene; V was cut back by 4 bases and J by 1 base. Sampling of blood occurred at baseline, cycle 4 day 1, and cycle 7 day 1. Here immunoSEQ multiplex PCR was the method, and the copy in TCRdb shows in-frame clones only, minus some. Among roughly 48,000 clones listed, around 90% were seen once. The origin of this receptor is an adult with an advanced solid tumor such as melanoma, head and neck, liver or kidney cancer. This chain links TRBV5-6 with TRBJ2-3, with 7 bases that match TRBD1. The sequenced sample was CD4+ or CD8+ T cells sorted from blood, obtained in a trial of the OX40 agonist ivuxolimab. The CDR3 DNA sequence: TGTGCCAGCAGCCTCCGGGACAGAGGCACAGATACGCAGTATTTT. This gives the protein CASSLRDRGTDTQYF.